This entry concerns a single TCR beta chain. Germline V gives CDR1 KGHSH, CDR2 LQKENI. The junction had 6 bases not matched to a gene; V was cut back by 6 bases and J by 1 base. CDR3 length: 14 amino acids. This record comes from a study of blood T cell repertoires in COVID-19. Study-wide background: Collection of acute and convalescent COVID-19 samples took place in the United States, Italy and Spain. From T cells, B-cell-depleted T cells, or PBMCs came the material, which was cDNA or gDNA.

Per the authors' pipeline: Nucleated cell number was recorded as an estimate derived from reference gene primer amplification. Profiling relied on immunoSEQ multiplex PCR, and the TCRdb table lists in-frame clones only, not all of them. V and J calls and clone size follow that table, whereas D and trimming were derived from the DNA. The sample gives approximately 290,000 clones, approximately 90% of which show up once; roughly 0.8% is in the top ten. Input material: peripheral blood. The rearrangement links TRBV18 to TRBJ2-7; 7 bases are shared with TRBD1. The receptor comes from a man aged 30 to 39 with acute or convalescent COVID-19. For the CDR3, the DNA is TGTGCCAGCTCCCAGGACAGGTCTTCCTACGAGCAGTACTTC. Its translation: CASSQDRSSYEQYF.